This record looks at one T cell receptor (beta chain) sequence and its context. Its antigen is still unknown. This sample also contains other DNA sequences that code for the same CDR3. This entry is derived from a study of shared clonotypes between healthy human individuals. Germline values: CDR1 MNHEY, CDR2 SMNVEV (reference sequence). Trimming took off 2 bases at V and 2 bases at J, with 9 bases between the two ends. The CDR3 consists of 14 residues. In replicate PCRs of sorted subsets, approximately 210 ng DNA, approximately 30,000 T cell genomes, was used. Libraries were prepared by immunoSEQ multiplex PCR; TCRdb keeps only in-frame clonotypes and omits some of them. The data contain nearly 2 million clones, about 95% of them singletons. Regarding the study as a whole: Some naive CD4 clonotypes, 4.5% to 5.5%, turned up in common across a few donors.

Naive CD8 cells lacked CD45RO and underwent positive selection for CCR7, leaving out terminally differentiated effector memory CD45RA+ cells. This chain connects TRBV27 to TRBJ2-5; a weak D match, TRBD1 (6 bases). The sample taken for sequencing was naive CD8+ T cells sorted from blood. The sequence was obtained from a man in his late teens or twenties in good health. The CDR3 reads CASSLIGGQETQYF. CDR3 nucleotides: TGTGCCAGCAGTTTAATAGGGGGACAAGAGACCCAGTACTTC.